This paragraph reports one TCR beta chain. The CDR3 spans 19 residues. V trimming: 0 bases; J trimming: 1 base; junction bases outside the gene matches: 8. CDR1 SNHLY and CDR2 FYNNEI come from the germline V gene. Survey-level immunoSEQ sequencing profiled the TCR beta repertoire. The table came from immunoSEQ multiplex PCR; TCRdb's copy has only in-frame clones and leaves some out. This table holds around 50,000 clones, about 92% found once. The sequencing sample was made of PBMCs. This receptor was identified in a man aged 35 to 55 with rheumatoid arthritis. The chain uses TRBV2 and TRBJ2-1; 11 bases are shared with TRBD2. The CDR3 sequence: CASSEAIAGGPLSYNEQFF. The CDR3 region has the DNA TGTGCCAGCAGTGAAGCGATAGCGGGGGGGCCGTTGTCCTACAATGAGCAGTTCTTC.